This T cell receptor beta chain was captured by sequencing in a study of Ad26.COV2.S vaccination and SARS-CoV-2 variants. The data were produced by immunoSEQ multiplex PCR, yet TCRdb's version contains in-frame clones alone and is incomplete. The sample records fewer than 500,000 clones, 90% being singletons. Germline CDR1 is GTSNPN and CDR2 is SVGIG (reference sequence). The CDR3 totals 16 residues. Trimming left V 5 bases short and J 4 bases short, with 21 bases between. Treatment denoted: around 19 received Ad26.COV2.S at low or high dose, single or two shots; a few received placebo; per-sample allocation not given. Each sample was drawn 63 days after the first injection (of vaccine or placebo). Aged 18-55 years, donor was enrolled in Boston in 2020. What was given as vaccine was an Ad26 vector encoding Wuhan-strain SARS-CoV-2 spike. Concerning this clone itself: Its antigen is not identified.

Points from the study as a whole: Once vaccination had occurred, spike-specific CD8+ and CD4+ T cell responses reportedly showed substantial breadth. Possibly, TCR breadth and depth analyses underestimated total T cell responses.

The clonotype originates from a person aged 18-65 years who received the Ad26.COV2.S COVID-19 vaccine or a placebo. The chain has TRBV30 and TRBJ1-3, with D possibly being TRBD1 (6 bases). Sequenced material: peripheral blood, taken in a trial of Ad26.COV2.S vaccine versus placebo. This CDR3 is CAWVIQGFGGGNTIYF. The CDR3, as DNA: TGTGCCTGGGTGATACAGGGATTCGGGGGGGGAAACACCATATATTTT.